These T cell receptor beta chains were read from a single sample in a study of T cell responses to AZD1222 COVID-19 vaccine. Produced via immunoSEQ multiplex PCR; TCRdb's table is partial and in-frame only. The sample carries over 150,000 clones, 92% recorded once. The sample here was peripheral blood, taken on day 0 of MenACWY control vaccination. These TCRs come from an adult in good health. Each CDR3 is given with its conserved first and last residue. Each record gives: clone size, V gene, J gene, D gene, CDR3 DNA, CDR3 protein. A D gene is named only where the DNA matches it firmly. A clone size is listed for some rows: how often the clone was seen (once, few, many), or a class if it is expanded.

clone size: .; V gene: TRBV5-1; J gene: TRBJ1-2; D gene: .; CDR3 DNA: TGCGCCAGCAGCTTTGGGGTGCCGCACTATGGCTACACCTTC; CDR3 protein: CASSFGVPHYGYTF
clone size: .; V gene: TRBV28; J gene: TRBJ2-6; D gene: TRBD2; CDR3 DNA: TGTGCCAGCAGGGGAGGGAGTTCCGGGGCCAACGTCCTGACTTTC; CDR3 protein: CASRGGSSGANVLTF
clone size: .; V gene: TRBV28; J gene: TRBJ2-7; D gene: TRBD1; CDR3 DNA: TGTGCCAGCAGTTTTGGGACAGCCGACTACGAGCAGTACTTC; CDR3 protein: CASSFGTADYEQYF
clone size: .; V gene: TRBV5-8; J gene: TRBJ2-1; D gene: .; CDR3 DNA: TGTGCCAGCAGCTTCGGGCTCAATGAGCAGTTCTTC; CDR3 protein: CASSFGLNEQFF
clone size: once; V gene: TRBV5-5; J gene: TRBJ1-3; D gene: .; CDR3 DNA: TGTGCCAGCAGCTTGAGTTCGGCTTTCTCTGGAAACACCATATATTTT; CDR3 protein: CASSLSSAFSGNTIYF
clone size: once; V gene: TRBV5-6; J gene: TRBJ1-3; D gene: .; CDR3 DNA: TGTGCCAGCAGCTTCCCAGGCTCTGGAAACACCATATATTTT; CDR3 protein: CASSFPGSGNTIYF
clone size: .; V gene: TRBV24-1; J gene: TRBJ2-7; D gene: .; CDR3 DNA: TGTGCCACCAGTTTAGGGGGGCGCTCCGAGCAGTACTTC; CDR3 protein: CATSLGGRSEQYF
clone size: .; V gene: TRBV6-5; J gene: TRBJ1-5; D gene: .; CDR3 DNA: TGTGCCAGCAGTTTGGGCCAGGGTAATCAGCCCCAGCATTTT; CDR3 protein: CASSLGQGNQPQHF
clone size: .; V gene: TRBV6-6; J gene: TRBJ1-2; D gene: .; CDR3 DNA: TGTGCCACCCGGGGGAACTATGGCTACACCTTC; CDR3 protein: CATRGNYGYTF
clone size: few; V gene: TRBV7-3; J gene: TRBJ2-5; D gene: .; CDR3 DNA: TGTGCCAGCAGTCGAACAGGGTTGGAGACCCAGTACTTC; CDR3 protein: CASSRTGLETQYF
clone size: .; V gene: TRBV7-2; J gene: TRBJ2-5; D gene: TRBD2; CDR3 DNA: TGTGCCAGCAGCCTCTTCGGGACTAGCGAGACCCAGTACTTC; CDR3 protein: CASSLFGTSETQYF
clone size: .; V gene: TRBV29-1; J gene: TRBJ2-5; D gene: .; CDR3 DNA: TGCAGCGTTGGGCCGAGTACAGAGACCCAGTACTTC; CDR3 protein: CSVGPSTETQYF
clone size: .; V gene: TRBV5-1; J gene: TRBJ1-1; D gene: .; CDR3 DNA: TGCGCCAGCAGCTTGGTAGGGCTGGGGAACACTGAAGCTTTCTTT; CDR3 protein: CASSLVGLGNTEAFF
clone size: once; V gene: TRBV9; J gene: TRBJ1-2; D gene: TRBD1; CDR3 DNA: TGTGCCAGCAGCCTAACCGGGACAGCCTATGGCTACACCTTC; CDR3 protein: CASSLTGTAYGYTF
clone size: .; V gene: TRBV7-2; J gene: TRBJ2-3; D gene: TRBD2; CDR3 DNA: TGTGCCAGCAGCCCGAATGGGGGAGGGACAGATACGCAGTATTTT; CDR3 protein: CASSPNGGGTDTQYF
clone size: .; V gene: TRBV7-8; J gene: TRBJ1-5; D gene: .; CDR3 DNA: TGTGCCAGCAGCTTACTCGGCGGAACTAGCAATCAGCCCCAGCATTTT; CDR3 protein: CASSLLGGTSNQPQHF
clone size: .; V gene: TRBV10-3; J gene: TRBJ2-3; D gene: TRBD1; CDR3 DNA: TGTGCCATCAGTGGGGGACAGGTTTGGAATACGCAGTATTTT; CDR3 protein: CAISGGQVWNTQYF
clone size: .; V gene: TRBV3-1/TRBV3-2; J gene: TRBJ1-2; D gene: .; CDR3 DNA: TGTGCCAGCAGCCAGTCTGATTATGGCTACACCTTC; CDR3 protein: CASSQSDYGYTF
clone size: few; V gene: TRBV28; J gene: TRBJ1-5; D gene: .; CDR3 DNA: TGTGCCAGCAGTTTATGGCGTAGCAATCAGCCCCAGCATTTT; CDR3 protein: CASSLWRSNQPQHF
clone size: .; V gene: TRBV24-1; J gene: TRBJ2-1; D gene: TRBD2; CDR3 DNA: TGTGCCACCAGTGACTCGGGAGGGGACAATGAGCAGTTCTTC; CDR3 protein: CATSDSGGDNEQFF
clone size: .; V gene: TRBV4-1; J gene: TRBJ2-5; D gene: .; CDR3 DNA: TGCGCCAGCACCCAAACGAGGACAGAGTCCCAAGAGACCCAGTACTTC; CDR3 protein: CASTQTRTESQETQYF
clone size: once; V gene: TRBV19; J gene: TRBJ2-1; D gene: TRBD2; CDR3 DNA: TGTGCCAGTAGTATTATTCCGGGAGGCTACAATGAGCAGTTCTTC; CDR3 protein: CASSIIPGGYNEQFF
clone size: .; V gene: TRBV19; J gene: TRBJ1-1; D gene: .; CDR3 DNA: TGTGCCAGTGGGGCGATCATTAGTACTGAAGCTTTCTTT; CDR3 protein: CASGAIISTEAFF
clone size: .; V gene: TRBV7-2; J gene: TRBJ2-7; D gene: .; CDR3 DNA: TGTGCCAGCAGCTCCCCTACCTTCACAGGGTCCTACGAGCAGTACTTC; CDR3 protein: CASSSPTFTGSYEQYF
clone size: .; V gene: TRBV29-1; J gene: TRBJ2-7; D gene: .; CDR3 DNA: TGCAGCGTTACTTGGACTTTGTCCTCCTACGAGCAGTACTTC; CDR3 protein: CSVTWTLSSYEQYF
clone size: .; V gene: TRBV4-2; J gene: TRBJ2-1; D gene: TRBD2; CDR3 DNA: TGTGCCAGCAGCCAAGTTCGGGAGGGCAATGAGCAGTTCTTC; CDR3 protein: CASSQVREGNEQFF
clone size: .; V gene: TRBV7-3; J gene: TRBJ2-2; D gene: TRBD2; CDR3 DNA: TGTGCCAGCAGCTTAATAGCGGGAGACACCGGGGAGCTGTTTTTT; CDR3 protein: CASSLIAGDTGELFF
clone size: .; V gene: TRBV30; J gene: TRBJ2-5; D gene: .; CDR3 DNA: TGTGCCTGGGGTCCCGGGACCCAGTACTTC; CDR3 protein: CAWGPGTQYF
clone size: .; V gene: TRBV29-1; J gene: TRBJ1-2; D gene: .; CDR3 DNA: TGCAGCGTTGAACCCAGGGGCACCTATGGCTACACCTTC; CDR3 protein: CSVEPRGTYGYTF
clone size: .; V gene: TRBV19; J gene: TRBJ2-5; D gene: .; CDR3 DNA: TGTGCCAGTAGTCAGACGGGCAGCCAAGAGACCCAGTACTTC; CDR3 protein: CASSQTGSQETQYF
clone size: .; V gene: TRBV27; J gene: TRBJ1-1; D gene: TRBD1; CDR3 DNA: TGTGCCAGCAGTTTATTCCGCAGGGGGGACACTGAAGCTTTCTTT; CDR3 protein: CASSLFRRGDTEAFF
clone size: .; V gene: TRBV2; J gene: TRBJ2-1; D gene: .; CDR3 DNA: TGTGCCAGCAGGACAGTGGAGCCTGAGCAGTTCTTC; CDR3 protein: CASRTVEPEQFF